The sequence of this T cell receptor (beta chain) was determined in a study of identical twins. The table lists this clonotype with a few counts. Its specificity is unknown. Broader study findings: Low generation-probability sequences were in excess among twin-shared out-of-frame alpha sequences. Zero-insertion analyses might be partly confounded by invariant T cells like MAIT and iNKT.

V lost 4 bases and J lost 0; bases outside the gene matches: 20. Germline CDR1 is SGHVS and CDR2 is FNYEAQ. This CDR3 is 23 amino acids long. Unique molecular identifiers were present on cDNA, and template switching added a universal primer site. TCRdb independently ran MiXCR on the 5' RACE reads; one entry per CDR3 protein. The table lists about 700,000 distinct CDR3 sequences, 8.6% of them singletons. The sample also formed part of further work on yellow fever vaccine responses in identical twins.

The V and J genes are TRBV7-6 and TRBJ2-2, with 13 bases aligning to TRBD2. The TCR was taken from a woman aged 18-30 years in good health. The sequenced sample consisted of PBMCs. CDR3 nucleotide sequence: TGTGCCAGCAGCTCCCCCCGACTAGCGGGGGGCAAAATCAAGACCTCGAACACCGGGGAGCTGTTTTTT. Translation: CASSSPRLAGGKIKTSNTGELFF.